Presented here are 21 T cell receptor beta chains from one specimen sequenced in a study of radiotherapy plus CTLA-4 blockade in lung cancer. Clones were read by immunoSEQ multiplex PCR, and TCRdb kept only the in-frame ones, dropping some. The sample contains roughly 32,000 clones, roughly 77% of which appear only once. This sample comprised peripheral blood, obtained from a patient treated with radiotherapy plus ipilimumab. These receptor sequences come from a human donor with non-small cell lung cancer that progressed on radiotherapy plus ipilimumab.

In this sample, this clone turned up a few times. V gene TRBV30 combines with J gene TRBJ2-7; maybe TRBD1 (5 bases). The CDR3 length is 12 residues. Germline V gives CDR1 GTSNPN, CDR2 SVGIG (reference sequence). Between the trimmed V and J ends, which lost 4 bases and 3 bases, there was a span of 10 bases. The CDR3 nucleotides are TGTGCCTGGACAGGGATTTTCTACGAGCAGTACTTC. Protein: CAWTGIFYEQYF.

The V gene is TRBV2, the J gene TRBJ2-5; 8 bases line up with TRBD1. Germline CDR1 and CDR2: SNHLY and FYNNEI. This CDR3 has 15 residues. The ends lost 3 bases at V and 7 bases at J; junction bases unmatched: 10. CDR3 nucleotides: TGTGCCAGCAGTGACCCTGGACAGGGACGCGGGACCCAGTACTTC. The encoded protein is CASSDPGQGRGTQYF.

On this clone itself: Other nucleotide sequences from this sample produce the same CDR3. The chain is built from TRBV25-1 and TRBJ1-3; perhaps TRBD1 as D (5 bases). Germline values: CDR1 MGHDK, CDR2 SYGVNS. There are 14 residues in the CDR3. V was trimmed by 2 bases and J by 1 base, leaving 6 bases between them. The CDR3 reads CASSEAGSGNTIYF. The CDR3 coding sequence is TGTGCCAGCAGTGAAGCAGGGTCTGGAAACACCATATATTTT. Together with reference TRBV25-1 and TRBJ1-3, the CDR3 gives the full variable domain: EADIYQTPRYLVIGTGKKITLECSQTMGHDKMYWYQQDPGMELHLIHYSYGVNSTEKGDLSSESTVSRIRTEHFPLTLESARPSHTSQYLCASSEAGSGNTIYFGEGSWLTVV.

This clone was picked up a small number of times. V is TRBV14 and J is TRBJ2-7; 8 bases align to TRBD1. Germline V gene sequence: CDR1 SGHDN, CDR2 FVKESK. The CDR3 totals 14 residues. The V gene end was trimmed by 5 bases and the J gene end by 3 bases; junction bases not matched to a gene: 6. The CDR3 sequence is CASSVGQGSYEQYF. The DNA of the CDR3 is TGTGCCAGCAGCGTTGGACAGGGAAGCTACGAGCAGTACTTC. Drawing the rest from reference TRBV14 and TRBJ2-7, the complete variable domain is EAGVTQFPSHSVIEKGQTVTLRCDPISGHDNLYWYRRVMGKEIKFLLHFVKESKQDESGMPNNRFLAERTGGTYSTLKVQPAELEDSGVYFCASSVGQGSYEQYFGPGTRLTVT.

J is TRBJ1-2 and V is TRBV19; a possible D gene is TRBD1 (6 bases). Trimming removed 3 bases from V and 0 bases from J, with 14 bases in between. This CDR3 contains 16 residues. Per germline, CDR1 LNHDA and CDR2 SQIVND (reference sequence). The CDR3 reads CASSMSSDRANYGYTF. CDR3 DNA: TGTGCCAGTAGTATGTCCTCGGACAGAGCTAACTATGGCTACACCTTC.

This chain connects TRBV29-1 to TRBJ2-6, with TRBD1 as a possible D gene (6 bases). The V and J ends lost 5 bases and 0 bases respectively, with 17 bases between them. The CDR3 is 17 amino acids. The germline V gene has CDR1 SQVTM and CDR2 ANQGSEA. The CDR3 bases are TGCAGCGTTAGAACCGGGACAATACACTCTGGGGCCAACGTCCTGACTTTC. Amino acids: CSVRTGTIHSGANVLTF.

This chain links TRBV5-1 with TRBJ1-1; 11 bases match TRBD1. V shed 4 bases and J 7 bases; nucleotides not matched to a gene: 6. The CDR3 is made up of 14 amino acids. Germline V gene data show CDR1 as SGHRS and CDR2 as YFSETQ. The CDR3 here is CASSPRDRGDEAFF. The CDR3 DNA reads TGCGCCAGCAGCCCCCGGGACAGGGGGGATGAAGCTTTCTTT. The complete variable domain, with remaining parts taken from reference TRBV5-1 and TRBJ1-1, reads KAGVTQTPRYLIKTRGQQVTLSCSPISGHRSVSWYQQTPGQGLQFLFEYFSETQRNKGNFPGRFSGRQFSNSRSEMNVSTLELGDSALYLCASSPRDRGDEAFFGQGTRLTVV.

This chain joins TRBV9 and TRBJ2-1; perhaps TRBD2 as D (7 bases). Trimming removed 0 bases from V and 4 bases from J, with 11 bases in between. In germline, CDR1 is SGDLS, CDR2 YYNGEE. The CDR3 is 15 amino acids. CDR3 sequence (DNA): TGTGCCAGCAGCGTAGGCGCGGGGGCGTACAATGAGCAGTTCTTC. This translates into CASSVGAGAYNEQFF.

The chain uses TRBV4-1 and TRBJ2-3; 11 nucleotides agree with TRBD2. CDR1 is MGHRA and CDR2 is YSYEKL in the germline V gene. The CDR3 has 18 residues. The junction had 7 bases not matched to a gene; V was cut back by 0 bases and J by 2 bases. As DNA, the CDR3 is TGCGCCAGCAGCCAAGATCCCCCGACTAGCGGGGTCACAGATACGCAGTATTTT. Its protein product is CASSQDPPTSGVTDTQYF.

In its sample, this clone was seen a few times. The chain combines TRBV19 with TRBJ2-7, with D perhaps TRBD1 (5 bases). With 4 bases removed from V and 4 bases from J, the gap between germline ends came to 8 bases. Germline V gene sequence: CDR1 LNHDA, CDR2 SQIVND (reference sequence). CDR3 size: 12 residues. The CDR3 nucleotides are TGTGCCAGTAGTACTCCAGGGTACGAGCAGTACTTC. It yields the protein CASSTPGYEQYF.

The CDR3 is CASSPGTGFVVREQYF. The CDR3 DNA follows: TGTGCCAGCAGCCCGGGGACAGGGTTTGTTGTTCGGGAGCAGTACTTC. The V gene is TRBV11-3, the J gene TRBJ2-7, with 9 bases aligning to TRBD1. Trimming took 5 bases from V and 7 from J; bases not matched to a gene: 15. The CDR3 spans 16 residues. Germline CDR1 and CDR2: SGHNT and YENEEA.

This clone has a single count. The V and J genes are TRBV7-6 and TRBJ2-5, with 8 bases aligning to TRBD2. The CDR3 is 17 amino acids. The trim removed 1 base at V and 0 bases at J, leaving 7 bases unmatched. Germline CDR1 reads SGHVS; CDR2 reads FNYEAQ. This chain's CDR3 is CASSLGASGGYQETQYF. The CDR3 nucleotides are TGTGCCAGCAGCTTAGGGGCAAGCGGGGGATACCAAGAGACCCAGTACTTC.

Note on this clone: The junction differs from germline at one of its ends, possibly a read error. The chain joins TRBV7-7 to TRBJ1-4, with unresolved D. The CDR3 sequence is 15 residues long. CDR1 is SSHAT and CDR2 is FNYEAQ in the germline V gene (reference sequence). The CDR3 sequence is CASSLGQARNEKLFF. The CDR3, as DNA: TGTGCTAGCAGCTTAGGGCAGGCCCGTAATGAAAAACTGTTTTTT.

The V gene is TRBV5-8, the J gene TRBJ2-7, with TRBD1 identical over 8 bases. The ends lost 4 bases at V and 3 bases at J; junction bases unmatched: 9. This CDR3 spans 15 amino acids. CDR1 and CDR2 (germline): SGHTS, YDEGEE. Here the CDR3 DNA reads TGTGCCAGCAGCGGAGCTTGGACAGGGCACTACGAGCAGTACTTC. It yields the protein CASSGAWTGHYEQYF.

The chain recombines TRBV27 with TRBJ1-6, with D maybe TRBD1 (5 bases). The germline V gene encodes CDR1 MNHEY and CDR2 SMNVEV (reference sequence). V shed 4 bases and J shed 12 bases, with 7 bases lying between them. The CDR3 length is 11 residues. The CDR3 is CASSSGGPLHF. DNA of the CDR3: TGTGCCAGCAGTTCCGGGGGACCCCTCCACTTT.

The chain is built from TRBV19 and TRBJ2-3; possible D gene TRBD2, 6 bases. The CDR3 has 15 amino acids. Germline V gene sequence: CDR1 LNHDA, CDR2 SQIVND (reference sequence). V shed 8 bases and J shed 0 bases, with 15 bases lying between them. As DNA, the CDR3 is TGTGCCAGTGCTGGGGGAGGAGCTAGCACAGATACGCAGTATTTT. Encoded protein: CASAGGGASTDTQYF.

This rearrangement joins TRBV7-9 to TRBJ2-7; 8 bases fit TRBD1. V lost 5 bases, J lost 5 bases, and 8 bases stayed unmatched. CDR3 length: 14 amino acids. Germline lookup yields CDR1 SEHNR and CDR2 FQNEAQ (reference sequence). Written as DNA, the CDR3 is TGTGCCAGCAGCACCGGACAGGGTCAGCACGAGCAGTACTTC. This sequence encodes CASSTGQGQHEQYF. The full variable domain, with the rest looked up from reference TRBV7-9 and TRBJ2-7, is DTGVSQNPRHKITKRGQNVTFRCDPISEHNRLYWYRQTLGQGPEFLTYFQNEAQLEKSRLLSDRFSAERPKGSFSTLEIQRTEQGDSAMYLCASSTGQGQHEQYFGPGTRLTVT.

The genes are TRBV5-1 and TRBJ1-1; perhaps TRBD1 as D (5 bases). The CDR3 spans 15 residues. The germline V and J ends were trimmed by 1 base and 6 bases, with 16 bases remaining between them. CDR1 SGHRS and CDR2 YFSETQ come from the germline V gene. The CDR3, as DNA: TGCGCCAGCAGCTTGCAAGACAGCGAGATTTCTGAAGCTTTCTTT. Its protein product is CASSLQDSEISEAFF.

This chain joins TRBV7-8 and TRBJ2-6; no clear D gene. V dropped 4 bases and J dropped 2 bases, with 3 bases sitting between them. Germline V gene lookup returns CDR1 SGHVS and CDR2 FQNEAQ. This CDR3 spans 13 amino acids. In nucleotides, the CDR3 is TGTGCCAGCAGCTCTCCTGGGGCCAACGTCCTGACTTTC. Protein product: CASSSPGANVLTF.

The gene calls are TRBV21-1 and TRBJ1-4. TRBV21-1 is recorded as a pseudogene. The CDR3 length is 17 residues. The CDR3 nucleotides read TGTGCCAGCAGCAAGGAAATATCCGGGAGATCGAATGAAAAACTGTTTTTT. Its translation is CASSKEISGRSNEKLFF.

The CDR3 loop reads CASSPRQGSNEQFF. The CDR3 DNA reads as TGTGCCAGCTCACCGCGACAGGGGAGCAATGAGCAGTTCTTC. V is TRBV18 and J is TRBJ2-1, with TRBD1 matching over 8 bases. This CDR3 comprises 14 residues. The junction had 4 bases not matched to a gene; V was cut back by 3 bases and J by 6 bases. CDR1 is KGHSH, CDR2 LQKENI, per germline.